These 14 T cell receptor beta chains share one sample of origin, sequenced in a study of T cell repertoires in cytomegalovirus infection. TCRdb reprocessed the reads with MiXCR, giving one entry per CDR3 protein. The data show more than 250,000 distinct CDR3 sequences, 20% to 25% seen once. Their antigens remain unidentified. Sample: cultured PBMCs, taken from culture after CMV antigen stimulation. These receptors came from a human donor in good health (CMV status not recorded). Some clones in this sample may be carry-over from other donors' samples.

The V gene is TRBV6-6, the J gene TRBJ1-2, with D possibly being TRBD1 (6 bases). This CDR3 comprises 15 residues. V dropped 2 bases and J dropped 0 bases, with 10 bases sitting between them. The V gene's germline CDR1 is MNHNY and CDR2 SVGAGI (reference sequence). This CDR3 reads CASSYADSPNYGYTF. In nucleotides, the CDR3 is TGTGCCAGCAGTTACGCGGACAGCCCTAACTATGGCTACACCTTC.

This clonotype was recorded many times. The chain recombines TRBV7-2 with TRBJ2-7, with TRBD1 matching over 7 bases. V lost 4 bases to trimming and J lost 3 bases; unmatched junction nucleotides: 6. The CDR3 runs 14 residues. Germline CDR1 and CDR2: SGHTA and FQGNSA. This chain's CDR3 is CASSYTGVFYEQYF. In DNA form, the CDR3 reads TGTGCCAGCAGCTATACAGGGGTTTTCTACGAGCAGTACTTC.

The chain combines TRBV6-2 or TRBV6-3 with TRBJ2-7; D ambiguous. Germline loops: CDR1 MNHEY, CDR2 SVGEGT. CDR3 length: 11 residues. Trimming cost V 3 bases and J 6 bases, with 6 bases left between them. In nucleotides, the CDR3 is TGTGCCAGCAGTTATATCGGCGAGCAGTACTTC. It codes for CASSYIGEQYF.

In its sample, this clonotype was seen a few times. This chain links TRBV7-3 with TRBJ1-1; TRBD1 aligns across 7 bases. CDR1 is SGHTA, CDR2 FQGTGA, per germline. The length of the CDR3 is 15 residues. V dropped 5 bases and J dropped 5; count of bases not matched to a gene: 11. The CDR3 loop reads CASSLQGGAQTEAFF. CDR3 bases: TGTGCCAGCAGCCTCCAAGGGGGCGCGCAGACTGAAGCTTTCTTT.

Of note for this clonotype: A read error may explain this, as a much larger clone is one base away. The chain is built from TRBV28 and TRBJ1-4; 8 positions match TRBD1. The length of the CDR3 is 14 residues. Germline-derived CDR1 and CDR2 are MDHEN and SYDVKM. For the CDR3, the DNA is TGTGCCAGCAGACCACAGGGGGGTAGGGAAAATCTGTTTTTT. Translation: CASRPQGGRENLFF. The entire variable domain, with the rest obtained from reference TRBV28 and TRBJ1-4, is as follows: DVKVTQSSRYLVKRTGEKVFLECVQDMDHENMFWYRQDPGLGLRLIYFSYDVKMKEKGDIPEGYSVSREKKERFSLILESASTNQTSMYLCASRPQGGRENLFFGSGTQLSVL.

This clonotype was seen a few times. The V gene is TRBV7-9, the J gene TRBJ2-1, with TRBD2 matching 7 bases. The CDR3 runs to 14 residues. Germline loops: CDR1 SEHNR, CDR2 FQNEAQ (reference sequence). V gave up 5 bases and J gave up 6 bases; unmatched junction bases: 7. The CDR3 is CASSPRTRTNEQFF. In DNA form, the CDR3 reads TGTGCCAGCAGCCCAAGGACTAGAACCAATGAGCAGTTCTTC.

This clonotype occurred a few times. The chain has TRBV23-1 and TRBJ1-5; D may be TRBD1 (5 bases). TRBV23-1 is placed among ORFs of uncertain function. The length of the CDR3 is 10 residues. With 7 bases removed from V and 9 bases from J, the gap between germline ends came to 7 bases. The CDR3 DNA reads TGCGCCAGCATGGGACGGCCCCAGCATTTT. Translation: CASMGRPQHF.

CDR3 residues: CASSYSGVGEQYV. Written as DNA, the CDR3 is TGTGCCAGCAGTTACTCCGGGGTAGGCGAGCAGTACGTC. V is TRBV6-2 or TRBV6-3 and J is TRBJ2-7; D is possibly TRBD2 (5 bases). The CDR3 totals 13 residues. V lost 0 bases to trimming and J lost 6 bases, with 9 bases between them. Germline values: CDR1 MNHEY, CDR2 SVGEGT.

This clonotype was detected many times. V is TRBV7-2 and J is TRBJ2-7; TRBD2 agrees at 8 bases. Per the germline V gene, CDR1 is SGHTA and CDR2 is FQGNSA. Trimming cost V 4 bases and J 1 base; bases outside gene matches: 6. The CDR3 contains 15 residues. DNA of the CDR3: TGTGCCAGCAGCTCAAATGCGGGAGGATCCTACGAGCAGTACGTC. Protein product: CASSSNAGGSYEQYV.

In this sample, this clonotype turned up a few times. CDR3 nucleotide sequence: TGTGCCAGCAGTCAAAGGGACAGGCAGTACGTC. This gives the protein CASSQRDRQYV. The V call is TRBV6-6, the J call TRBJ2-7, with 7 bases matching TRBD1. V shed 5 bases and J 9 bases; nucleotides not matched to a gene: 4. Germline CDR1 MNHNY, CDR2 SVGAGI (reference sequence). The CDR3 loop spans 11 amino acids.

This chain joins TRBV7-2 and TRBJ2-5, with D perhaps TRBD1 or TRBD2 (5 bases each). Germline CDR1 and CDR2: SGHTA and FQGNSA. The ends were cut back, 1 base at V and 4 bases at J, with 10 bases in the middle. This CDR3 spans 14 amino acids. Here the CDR3 reads CASSLGGTGETQYF. DNA for the CDR3: TGTGCCAGCAGCTTAGGGGGGACGGGAGAGACCCAGTACTTC.

This clonotype showed up just a few times. J is TRBJ1-2 and V is TRBV7-9; D is possibly TRBD1 (6 bases). The CDR3 contains 16 residues. CDR1 is SEHNR and CDR2 is FQNEAQ in the germline V gene (reference sequence). V was shortened by 1 base and J by 2 bases, with 14 bases between the two germline ends. CDR3 in amino acids: CASSLVGQGGNYGYTF. The CDR3 DNA reads TGTGCCAGCAGCTTAGTAGGGCAAGGGGGGAACTATGGCTACACCTTC.

DNA of the CDR3: TGTGCCAGCAGTTCACTAGCGGTGTCTGCTTCTGGGTTCTTC. It is translated as CASSSLAVSASGFF. The rearrangement links TRBV28 to TRBJ2-1; the match to TRBD2 covers 8 bases. V was pared by 4 bases and J by 15 bases, with 14 bases of the junction left unmatched. The length of the CDR3 is 14 residues. Germline-derived CDR1 and CDR2 are MDHEN and SYDVKM. The variable domain in full, completed from reference TRBV28 and TRBJ2-1, reads DVKVTQSSRYLVKRTGEKVFLECVQDMDHENMFWYRQDPGLGLRLIYFSYDVKMKEKGDIPEGYSVSREKKERFSLILESASTNQTSMYLCASSSLAVSASGFFGPGTRLTVL.

The gene calls are TRBV4-2 and TRBJ2-7; possible D gene TRBD2, 6 bases. The CDR3 has 15 residues. Looked up from germline, CDR1 is LGHNA and CDR2 is YNFKEQ. V gave up 1 base and J gave up 0 bases, with 10 bases separating them. CDR3 amino acids: CASSQGGTPSYEQYF. In DNA, the CDR3 is TGTGCCAGCAGCCAAGGAGGGACTCCCTCCTACGAGCAGTACTTC.